These T cell receptor beta chains were read from a single sample in a study of blood T cell repertoires in COVID-19. Libraries were prepared by immunoSEQ multiplex PCR; TCRdb keeps only in-frame clonotypes and omits some of them. This table holds around 230,000 clones, about nine tenths found once. Material for sequencing was PBMCs or T cells enriched from blood (not recorded which). Receptors originate from a woman under 40 with acute COVID-19. Each CDR3 is given with its conserved first and last residue. D genes are given only for firm matches. Rows give clone size only sometimes, using once, few, many, or a class for an expanded clone.

v_gene: TRBV11-2; len: 16; j_gene: TRBJ2-7; d_gene: TRBD1; abundance: once; CDR3nt: TGTGCCAGCAGCTTAGGATTGGGGACAGGGAGCAGCGAGCAGTACTTC; CDR3aa: CASSLGLGTGSSEQYF
v_gene: TRBV19; len: 13; j_gene: TRBJ1-2; d_gene: .; abundance: .; CDR3nt: TGTGCCAGTAGTATAGGGACAGCGGTTGGCTACACCTTC; CDR3aa: CASSIGTAVGYTF
v_gene: TRBV7-2; len: 16; j_gene: TRBJ1-3; d_gene: .; abundance: .; CDR3nt: TGTGCCAGCAGCCCTACTCTGGTGCTCTCTGGAAACACCATATATTTT; CDR3aa: CASSPTLVLSGNTIYF
v_gene: TRBV2; len: 14; j_gene: TRBJ2-5; d_gene: .; abundance: .; CDR3nt: TGTGCCAGCAGTCTCCAGGGCGGTAGGCAGACCCAGTACTTC; CDR3aa: CASSLQGGRQTQYF
v_gene: TRBV3-1/TRBV3-2; len: 16; j_gene: TRBJ2-2; d_gene: TRBD2; abundance: once; CDR3nt: TGTGCCAGCAGCCCCGGGAGGGGCCTAAACACCGGGGAGCTGTTTTTT; CDR3aa: CASSPGRGLNTGELFF
v_gene: TRBV7-2; len: 16; j_gene: TRBJ2-5; d_gene: TRBD2; abundance: .; CDR3nt: TGTGCCAGCAGCCGGACTAGCGGGGGTTACCAAGAGACCCAGTACTTC; CDR3aa: CASSRTSGGYQETQYF
v_gene: TRBV10-2; len: 16; j_gene: TRBJ1-2; d_gene: .; abundance: .; CDR3nt: TGCGCCAGCAGCGCTTCTTCTACGGGGGTTAACTATGGCTACACCTTC; CDR3aa: CASSASSTGVNYGYTF
v_gene: TRBV4-1; len: 15; j_gene: TRBJ1-2; d_gene: TRBD1; abundance: few; CDR3nt: TGCGCCAGCAGCCAAGATCGGGACAGGGCTGGTGGCTACACCTTC; CDR3aa: CASSQDRDRAGGYTF
v_gene: TRBV12-3/TRBV12-4; len: 12; j_gene: TRBJ1-4; d_gene: .; abundance: .; CDR3nt: TGTGCCAGCAGTCCGATCGGTGAAAAACTGTTTTTT; CDR3aa: CASSPIGEKLFF
v_gene: TRBV7-2; len: 16; j_gene: TRBJ2-3; d_gene: TRBD2; abundance: .; CDR3nt: TGTGCCAGCAGCTGGAGACTAGCGGGGGAAACAGATACGCAGTATTTT; CDR3aa: CASSWRLAGETDTQYF
v_gene: TRBV6-5; len: 14; j_gene: TRBJ1-1; d_gene: TRBD1; abundance: .; CDR3nt: TGTGCCAGCAGGACATACAGGGGTGCCACTGAAGCTTTCTTT; CDR3aa: CASRTYRGATEAFF
v_gene: TRBV7-2; len: 15; j_gene: TRBJ2-1; d_gene: TRBD2; abundance: .; CDR3nt: TGTGCCAGCAGCTTAAGGGCGGGGGGGCCCGTTGAGCAGTTCTTC; CDR3aa: CASSLRAGGPVEQFF
v_gene: TRBV3-1/TRBV3-2; len: 18; j_gene: TRBJ2-5; d_gene: .; abundance: .; CDR3nt: TGTGCCAGCAGCCAAGGTAGTAGTGAGACTATCATTCAAGAGACCCAGTACTTC; CDR3aa: CASSQGSSETIIQETQYF
v_gene: TRBV5-1; len: 14; j_gene: TRBJ1-1; d_gene: TRBD1; abundance: .; CDR3nt: TGCGCCAGCAGCATCAGGGGGGAGAACACTGAAGCTTTCTTT; CDR3aa: CASSIRGENTEAFF
v_gene: TRBV19; len: 14; j_gene: TRBJ1-5; d_gene: TRBD1; abundance: .; CDR3nt: TGTGCCAGTAGTACTACAGGGGGCAGGGAGCCCCAGCATTTT; CDR3aa: CASSTTGGREPQHF
v_gene: TRBV28; len: 15; j_gene: TRBJ1-2; d_gene: .; abundance: .; CDR3nt: TGTGCCAGCAGTTTAGGGACACCATTTAACTATGGCTACACCTTC; CDR3aa: CASSLGTPFNYGYTF
v_gene: TRBV5-1; len: 16; j_gene: TRBJ2-1; d_gene: TRBD1; abundance: .; CDR3nt: TGCGCCAGCAGCTTGTATCGGGACAGGGTGGGCAATGAGCAGTTCTTC; CDR3aa: CASSLYRDRVGNEQFF
v_gene: TRBV11-2; len: 16; j_gene: TRBJ2-7; d_gene: TRBD1; abundance: .; CDR3nt: TGTGCCAGCAGCTTAGCTACACAGGGGTCAACCTACGAGCAGTACTTC; CDR3aa: CASSLATQGSTYEQYF
v_gene: TRBV5-1; len: 15; j_gene: TRBJ2-3; d_gene: .; abundance: once; CDR3nt: TGCGCCAGCAATTCGGACAGAGGGGCGACAGATACGCAGTATTTT; CDR3aa: CASNSDRGATDTQYF
v_gene: TRBV6-5; len: 15; j_gene: TRBJ2-5; d_gene: TRBD2; abundance: .; CDR3nt: TGTGCCAGCTATTTAGCGGGGGGGCCTGCGGAGACCCAGTACTTC; CDR3aa: CASYLAGGPAETQYF
v_gene: TRBV13; len: 18; j_gene: TRBJ2-3; d_gene: TRBD2; abundance: .; CDR3nt: TGTGCCAGCAGCTTGGCAGGACTAGCGGGGGGGCGCTTAGATACGCAGTATTTT; CDR3aa: CASSLAGLAGGRLDTQYF
v_gene: TRBV27; len: 14; j_gene: TRBJ2-7; d_gene: .; abundance: .; CDR3nt: TGTGCCAGCAGGTCGCAGGGACTCAACTACGAGCAGTACTTC; CDR3aa: CASRSQGLNYEQYF
v_gene: TRBV7-8; len: 14; j_gene: TRBJ1-5; d_gene: .; abundance: .; CDR3nt: TGTGCCAGCAGCTCGACAGAAGTCAATCAGCCCCAGCATTTT; CDR3aa: CASSSTEVNQPQHF
v_gene: TRBV19; len: 12; j_gene: TRBJ2-7; d_gene: .; abundance: .; CDR3nt: TGTGCCAGTATAGGGGCCACGCGGGAGCAGTACTTC; CDR3aa: CASIGATREQYF
v_gene: TRBV19; len: 15; j_gene: TRBJ1-6; d_gene: .; abundance: .; CDR3nt: TGTGCCAGTAGTATAGTGGCAGGGGTAGAGTCACCCCTCCACTTT; CDR3aa: CASSIVAGVESPLHF
v_gene: TRBV28; len: 17; j_gene: TRBJ1-2; d_gene: TRBD1; abundance: .; CDR3nt: TGTGCCAGCAGTTTATGGGGGGGGGACAGGGTTTCTTCTGGCTACACCTTC; CDR3aa: CASSLWGGDRVSSGYTF
v_gene: TRBV11-3; len: 15; j_gene: TRBJ2-2; d_gene: TRBD1; abundance: once; CDR3nt: TGTGCCAGCAGCCGGGACGGGACAGCCACCGGGGAGCTGTTTTTT; CDR3aa: CASSRDGTATGELFF
v_gene: TRBV28; len: 14; j_gene: TRBJ2-1; d_gene: .; abundance: once; CDR3nt: TGTGCCAGCAGGCTGGGGGGGGCTCACAATGAGCAGTTCTTC; CDR3aa: CASRLGGAHNEQFF
v_gene: TRBV14; len: 15; j_gene: TRBJ2-7; d_gene: .; abundance: .; CDR3nt: TGTGCCAGCAGCTACCGGGCGGGGTCCTCCTACGAGCAGTACTTC; CDR3aa: CASSYRAGSSYEQYF
v_gene: TRBV4-2; len: 16; j_gene: TRBJ2-7; d_gene: TRBD1; abundance: .; CDR3nt: TGTGCCAGCAGCCAAGGTCTGGACAGGAGCCCCTACGAGCAGTACTTC; CDR3aa: CASSQGLDRSPYEQYF
v_gene: TRBV19; len: 13; j_gene: TRBJ1-5; d_gene: .; abundance: .; CDR3nt: TGTGCCAGTAGTATACAGGGTGGACAGCCCCAGCATTTT; CDR3aa: CASSIQGGQPQHF
v_gene: TRBV9; len: 15; j_gene: TRBJ2-2; d_gene: .; abundance: once; CDR3nt: TGTGCCAGCAGTGACCGGGAGATAAACACCGGGGAGCTGTTTTTT; CDR3aa: CASSDREINTGELFF
v_gene: TRBV4-1; len: 17; j_gene: TRBJ2-7; d_gene: TRBD1; abundance: .; CDR3nt: TGCGCCAGCAGCCAAGCCCCCGCCGGGACAGCAACCTACGAGCAGTACTTC; CDR3aa: CASSQAPAGTATYEQYF
v_gene: TRBV25-1; len: 13; j_gene: TRBJ2-7; d_gene: .; abundance: .; CDR3nt: TGTGCCAGCAGCAGGGAAGAAACCTACGAGCAGTACTTC; CDR3aa: CASSREETYEQYF
v_gene: TRBV28; len: 14; j_gene: TRBJ1-2; d_gene: TRBD1; abundance: .; CDR3nt: TGTGCCAGCAGTTTATCGGGCAGGGGGTATGGCTACACCTTC; CDR3aa: CASSLSGRGYGYTF
v_gene: TRBV9; len: 15; j_gene: TRBJ2-5; d_gene: .; abundance: .; CDR3nt: TGTGCCAGCAGCGTAGCCGGTTTGTACCAAGAGACCCAGTACTTC; CDR3aa: CASSVAGLYQETQYF
v_gene: TRBV2; len: 14; j_gene: TRBJ2-5; d_gene: TRBD1; abundance: .; CDR3nt: TGTGCCAGCAGTACGGACAGGGGGCTTGAGACCCAGTACTTC; CDR3aa: CASSTDRGLETQYF
v_gene: TRBV7-9; len: 14; j_gene: TRBJ1-6; d_gene: TRBD1; abundance: .; CDR3nt: TGTGCCAGCAGCCTCCGGGACAGTAATTCACCCCTCCACTTT; CDR3aa: CASSLRDSNSPLHF
v_gene: TRBV3-1/TRBV3-2; len: 12; j_gene: TRBJ1-6; d_gene: .; abundance: .; CDR3nt: TGTGCCAGCAGCCACCTTGGCTCACCCCTCCACTTT; CDR3aa: CASSHLGSPLHF
v_gene: TRBV7-9; len: 13; j_gene: TRBJ2-1; d_gene: .; abundance: .; CDR3nt: TGTGCCAGCAGCTTAAGACAGTACAATGAGCAGTTCTTC; CDR3aa: CASSLRQYNEQFF
v_gene: TRBV6-2/TRBV6-3; len: 12; j_gene: TRBJ2-3; d_gene: .; abundance: .; CDR3nt: TGTGCCAGCAGTTATACTAAGGATACGCAGTATTTT; CDR3aa: CASSYTKDTQYF